This TCR beta chain was observed in a study of blood T cell repertoires in COVID-19. Overall study: The origin of the acute and convalescent COVID-19 samples was the United States, Italy and Spain. From T cells, B-cell-depleted T cells, or PBMCs came the material, which was cDNA or gDNA.

Clones were read by immunoSEQ multiplex PCR, and TCRdb kept only the in-frame ones, dropping some. This sample carries 300,000 or so clones, 88% of them seen once, and the ten largest clones take 6.9%. V gave up 3 bases and J gave up 5 bases; unmatched junction bases: 4. The germline gives CDR1 DFQATT, CDR2 SNEGSKA (reference sequence). The CDR3 sequence is 13 residues long. The rearrangement uses TRBV20-1 and TRBJ2-3; 8 bases line up with TRBD2. This TCR was recovered from a woman in her thirties who had recovered from COVID-19. Sequencing was carried out using peripheral blood. The CDR3 sequence is CSASTGGGDTQYF. Written as DNA, the CDR3 is TGCAGTGCTAGTACCGGGGGGGGAGATACGCAGTATTTT.